This is a list of T cell receptor beta chains from one sample in a study of blood T cell repertoires in COVID-19. Measured with immunoSEQ multiplex PCR; TCRdb has only the in-frame clones, and not every one. The table has 70,000 to 95,000 clones, almost 90% seen once; the top ten hold about 1.6%. Sample: peripheral blood. These TCRs come from a human donor with active COVID-19. The donor label of this sample is uncertain. Each CDR3 is given with its conserved first and last residue. The D gene is left open where the match is weak. The size entry is marked missing in some rows and otherwise reads once, few, many or a size class.

len: 15
abundance: -
d_gene: TRBD1
v_gene: TRBV7-9
j_gene: TRBJ1-1
CDR3aa: CASSLMDRGLSEAFF
CDR3nt: TGTGCCAGCAGCCTTATGGACAGGGGGCTTTCTGAAGCTTTCTTT

len: 16
abundance: -
d_gene: -
v_gene: TRBV5-4
j_gene: TRBJ2-6
CDR3aa: CASSFQSGTGANVLTF
CDR3nt: TGTGCCAGCAGCTTCCAGTCAGGAACTGGGGCCAACGTCCTGACTTTC

len: 12
abundance: -
d_gene: -
v_gene: TRBV4-1
j_gene: TRBJ1-2
CDR3aa: CASSQSTDGYTF
CDR3nt: TGCGCCAGCAGCCAATCTACTGATGGCTACACCTTC

len: 15
abundance: -
d_gene: TRBD1
v_gene: TRBV7-9
j_gene: TRBJ1-2
CDR3aa: CASSSGQGAWYGYTF
CDR3nt: TGTGCCAGCAGCTCCGGACAGGGGGCATGGTATGGCTACACCTTC

len: 15
abundance: -
d_gene: TRBD1
v_gene: TRBV10-3
j_gene: TRBJ2-7
CDR3aa: CAISESMGDRYEQYF
CDR3nt: TGTGCCATCAGTGAGTCGATGGGGGACAGATACGAGCAGTACTTC

len: 14
abundance: -
d_gene: TRBD2
v_gene: TRBV2
j_gene: TRBJ2-1
CDR3aa: CASVALADYNEQFF
CDR3nt: TGTGCCAGCGTAGCACTAGCGGACTACAATGAGCAGTTCTTC

len: 15
abundance: -
d_gene: -
v_gene: TRBV7-9
j_gene: TRBJ2-3
CDR3aa: CASSLGGQGTDTQYF
CDR3nt: TGTGCCAGCAGCTTGGGAGGACAGGGCACAGATACGCAGTATTTT

len: 12
abundance: -
d_gene: -
v_gene: TRBV7-8
j_gene: TRBJ2-3
CDR3aa: CASSLTGDTQYF
CDR3nt: TGTGCCAGCAGTTTAACGGGAGATACGCAGTATTTT

len: 14
abundance: -
d_gene: TRBD2
v_gene: TRBV7-7
j_gene: TRBJ2-1
CDR3aa: CASSLTLAGSEQFF
CDR3nt: TGTGCCAGCAGCCTCACGTTAGCGGGGAGTGAGCAGTTCTTC

len: 19
abundance: -
d_gene: TRBD2
v_gene: TRBV7-9
j_gene: TRBJ2-2
CDR3aa: CASSSYPGTSGGRSGELFF
CDR3nt: TGTGCCAGCAGCTCCTATCCCGGGACTAGCGGGGGAAGGTCCGGGGAGCTGTTTTTT

len: 13
abundance: -
d_gene: TRBD1
v_gene: TRBV6-5
j_gene: TRBJ2-2
CDR3aa: CASRPDRTGELFF
CDR3nt: TGTGCCAGCAGGCCGGACAGGACCGGGGAGCTGTTTTTT

len: 14
abundance: -
d_gene: TRBD1
v_gene: TRBV19
j_gene: TRBJ1-4
CDR3aa: CASRPEGADEKLFF
CDR3nt: TGTGCCAGTAGACCGGAGGGGGCGGATGAAAAACTGTTTTTT

len: 15
abundance: few
d_gene: -
v_gene: TRBV5-1
j_gene: TRBJ1-6
CDR3aa: CASSLYPGQNSPLHF
CDR3nt: TGCGCCAGCAGCTTGTACCCAGGACAGAATTCACCCCTCCACTTT

len: 11
abundance: once
d_gene: -
v_gene: TRBV7-9
j_gene: TRBJ1-1
CDR3aa: CASSFLAEAFF
CDR3nt: TGTGCCAGCAGCTTCCTCGCTGAAGCTTTCTTT

len: 14
abundance: -
d_gene: TRBD1
v_gene: TRBV6-5
j_gene: TRBJ1-2
CDR3aa: CASSTRQGHYGYTF
CDR3nt: TGTGCCAGCAGCACAAGACAGGGCCACTATGGCTACACCTTC

len: 15
abundance: -
d_gene: -
v_gene: TRBV11-2
j_gene: TRBJ2-3
CDR3aa: CASSLRGYGGDTQYF
CDR3nt: TGTGCCAGCAGCTTGCGGGGTTATGGGGGAGATACGCAGTATTTT

len: 14
abundance: -
d_gene: -
v_gene: TRBV5-4
j_gene: TRBJ1-2
CDR3aa: CASSPRRTDYGYTF
CDR3nt: TGTGCCAGCAGCCCTCGTCGGACTGACTATGGCTACACCTTC

len: 18
abundance: -
d_gene: -
v_gene: TRBV5-4
j_gene: TRBJ1-2
CDR3aa: CASRVDLNRDGVHYGYTF
CDR3nt: TGTGCCAGCAGGGTGGACCTAAACAGGGACGGAGTACACTATGGCTACACCTTC

len: 17
abundance: -
d_gene: -
v_gene: TRBV11-3
j_gene: TRBJ1-4
CDR3aa: CASSPQGFHPTNEKLFF
CDR3nt: TGTGCCAGCAGCCCCCAGGGTTTTCACCCAACTAATGAAAAACTGTTTTTT

len: 16
abundance: -
d_gene: -
v_gene: TRBV29-1
j_gene: TRBJ1-1
CDR3aa: CSVHFRARELNTEAFF
CDR3nt: TGCAGCGTCCATTTCCGAGCCCGGGAACTGAACACTGAAGCTTTCTTT

len: 16
abundance: -
d_gene: -
v_gene: TRBV7-2
j_gene: TRBJ2-1
CDR3aa: CASSLAGQASYNEQFF
CDR3nt: TGTGCCAGCAGCTTAGCGGGACAAGCGTCCTACAATGAGCAGTTCTTC

len: 15
abundance: -
d_gene: TRBD1
v_gene: TRBV5-1
j_gene: TRBJ2-5
CDR3aa: CASSPGQGLEETQYF
CDR3nt: TGCGCCAGCAGCCCGGGACAGGGGCTGGAAGAGACCCAGTACTTC

len: 12
abundance: -
d_gene: -
v_gene: TRBV30
j_gene: TRBJ2-7
CDR3aa: CAWSDSFYEQYF
CDR3nt: TGTGCCTGGAGTGACAGTTTTTACGAGCAGTACTTC

len: 16
abundance: -
d_gene: TRBD2
v_gene: TRBV6-5
j_gene: TRBJ2-2
CDR3aa: CASSYPRGASTGELFF
CDR3nt: TGTGCCAGCAGTTACCCGCGGGGGGCGAGCACCGGGGAGCTGTTTTTT

len: 16
abundance: -
d_gene: -
v_gene: TRBV18
j_gene: TRBJ1-2
CDR3aa: CASSPQSRQATDGYTF
CDR3nt: TGTGCCAGCTCACCACAGTCGCGTCAGGCCACCGATGGCTACACCTTC

len: 17
abundance: -
d_gene: TRBD1
v_gene: TRBV5-8
j_gene: TRBJ2-2
CDR3aa: CASSFRQGFEYTGELFF
CDR3nt: TGTGCCAGCAGCTTCAGACAGGGTTTTGAGTACACCGGGGAGCTGTTTTTT

len: 14
abundance: -
d_gene: TRBD1
v_gene: TRBV27
j_gene: TRBJ2-7
CDR3aa: CASTPVGQSYEQYF
CDR3nt: TGTGCCAGCACCCCTGTGGGACAGTCCTACGAGCAGTACTTC

len: 15
abundance: -
d_gene: -
v_gene: TRBV7-2
j_gene: TRBJ1-2
CDR3aa: CASSLGSGGRFGYTF
CDR3nt: TGTGCCAGCAGCTTGGGTTCGGGGGGGCGCTTTGGCTACACCTTC

len: 14
abundance: -
d_gene: -
v_gene: TRBV5-4
j_gene: TRBJ2-1
CDR3aa: CASSQGGRGNEQFF
CDR3nt: TGTGCCAGCAGCCAGGGGGGTCGAGGCAATGAGCAGTTCTTC

len: 15
abundance: -
d_gene: TRBD1
v_gene: TRBV18
j_gene: TRBJ2-1
CDR3aa: CASSRQGEANNEQFF
CDR3nt: TGTGCCAGCTCACGACAGGGCGAAGCCAACAATGAGCAGTTCTTC

len: 14
abundance: -
d_gene: -
v_gene: TRBV6-6
j_gene: TRBJ1-6
CDR3aa: CASSYDYYNSPLHF
CDR3nt: TGTGCCAGCAGTTACGACTATTATAATTCACCCCTCCACTTT

len: 12
abundance: -
d_gene: TRBD1
v_gene: TRBV28
j_gene: TRBJ1-2
CDR3aa: CASSSQGAGYTF
CDR3nt: TGTGCCAGCAGTTCCCAGGGGGCCGGCTACACCTTC

len: 20
abundance: -
d_gene: -
v_gene: TRBV6-2/TRBV6-3
j_gene: TRBJ2-7
CDR3aa: CASSPNRYGGWHRSSYEQYF
CDR3nt: TGTGCCAGCAGTCCCAATCGATACGGAGGGTGGCACAGGAGCTCCTACGAGCAGTACTTC

len: 16
abundance: -
d_gene: TRBD1
v_gene: TRBV19
j_gene: TRBJ2-2
CDR3aa: CASPYPGQGNTGELFF
CDR3nt: TGTGCCAGCCCTTATCCGGGACAGGGGAACACCGGGGAGCTGTTTTTT

len: 16
abundance: -
d_gene: TRBD1
v_gene: TRBV6-4
j_gene: TRBJ1-6
CDR3aa: CASRVDPGQGGSPLHF
CDR3nt: TGTGCCAGCAGGGTGGACCCGGGACAGGGGGGATCACCCCTCCACTTT

len: 13
abundance: -
d_gene: -
v_gene: TRBV6-6
j_gene: TRBJ1-2
CDR3aa: CASGAGYNYGYTF
CDR3nt: TGTGCCAGCGGTGCGGGGTATAACTATGGCTACACCTTC

len: 16
abundance: -
d_gene: TRBD1
v_gene: TRBV7-6
j_gene: TRBJ1-6
CDR3aa: CASSLGGQGYNSPLHF
CDR3nt: TGTGCCAGCAGCTTAGGGGGACAGGGATATAATTCACCCCTCCACTTT

len: 16
abundance: -
d_gene: TRBD1
v_gene: TRBV5-4
j_gene: TRBJ1-1
CDR3aa: CASSGTGALMNTEAFF
CDR3nt: TGTGCCAGCAGCGGGACAGGGGCGCTCATGAACACTGAAGCTTTCTTT

len: 16
abundance: -
d_gene: -
v_gene: TRBV6-1
j_gene: TRBJ1-1
CDR3aa: CASSERMAGMNTEAFF
CDR3nt: TGTGCCAGCAGTGAAAGAATGGCAGGGATGAACACTGAAGCTTTCTTT

len: 15
abundance: -
d_gene: TRBD1
v_gene: TRBV7-9
j_gene: TRBJ1-1
CDR3aa: CASSFGQGRNTEAFF
CDR3nt: TGTGCCAGCAGCTTCGGACAGGGGAGGAACACTGAAGCTTTCTTT

len: 17
abundance: once
d_gene: -
v_gene: TRBV7-8
j_gene: TRBJ1-5
CDR3aa: CASSLEGALGSNQPQHF
CDR3nt: TGTGCCAGCAGCTTAGAAGGGGCTCTCGGGAGCAATCAGCCCCAGCATTTT

len: 11
abundance: -
d_gene: -
v_gene: TRBV7-2
j_gene: TRBJ2-7
CDR3aa: CASSAHYEQYF
CDR3nt: TGTGCCAGCAGCGCACACTACGAGCAGTACTTC

len: 16
abundance: -
d_gene: -
v_gene: TRBV19
j_gene: TRBJ2-2
CDR3aa: CASSINLGLNTGELFF
CDR3nt: TGTGCCAGTAGTATTAATCTGGGGCTAAACACCGGGGAGCTGTTTTTT

len: 15
abundance: -
d_gene: TRBD1
v_gene: TRBV11-2
j_gene: TRBJ1-3
CDR3aa: CASSFAGQGADTIYF
CDR3nt: TGTGCCAGCAGCTTCGCGGGACAGGGGGCAGACACCATATATTTT

len: 12
abundance: -
d_gene: -
v_gene: TRBV12-3/TRBV12-4
j_gene: TRBJ2-3
CDR3aa: CARICSPDTQYF
CDR3nt: TGTGCCAGGATATGCAGTCCAGATACGCAGTATTTT

len: 15
abundance: -
d_gene: TRBD2
v_gene: TRBV29-1
j_gene: TRBJ2-3
CDR3aa: CSVEGGAGGTDTQYF
CDR3nt: TGCAGCGTTGAAGGGGGAGCGGGGGGCACAGATACGCAGTATTTT

len: 16
abundance: -
d_gene: TRBD1
v_gene: TRBV3-1/TRBV3-2
j_gene: TRBJ1-3
CDR3aa: CASSQRHGTAGNTIYF
CDR3nt: TGTGCCAGCAGCCAACGCCACGGGACAGCCGGAAACACCATATATTTT

len: 14
abundance: -
d_gene: TRBD1
v_gene: TRBV19
j_gene: TRBJ2-7
CDR3aa: CASTPSGQGEKQYF
CDR3nt: TGTGCCAGCACACCTTCCGGACAGGGGGAGAAGCAGTACTTC

len: 14
abundance: -
d_gene: -
v_gene: TRBV30
j_gene: TRBJ2-7
CDR3aa: CAWSVVGGLYEQYF
CDR3nt: TGTGCCTGGAGTGTAGTAGGTGGACTCTACGAGCAGTACTTC

len: 14
abundance: few
d_gene: -
v_gene: TRBV7-9
j_gene: TRBJ1-6
CDR3aa: CASSLGRRGSPLHF
CDR3nt: TGTGCCAGCAGCTTAGGGCGGCGAGGTTCACCCCTCCACTTT

len: 15
abundance: -
d_gene: TRBD1
v_gene: TRBV6-5
j_gene: TRBJ1-2
CDR3aa: CASARTGVSYYGYTF
CDR3nt: TGTGCCAGCGCCCGGACAGGGGTCAGCTACTATGGCTACACCTTC

len: 10
abundance: -
d_gene: -
v_gene: TRBV28
j_gene: TRBJ1-1
CDR3aa: CASGRTEAFF
CDR3nt: TGTGCCAGCGGGCGCACTGAAGCTTTCTTT

len: 18
abundance: -
d_gene: TRBD2
v_gene: TRBV27
j_gene: TRBJ2-1
CDR3aa: CASSFSGRGGRSVNEQFF
CDR3nt: TGTGCCAGCAGTTTTTCGGGACGGGGGGGCCGGTCGGTGAATGAGCAGTTCTTC

len: 14
abundance: -
d_gene: TRBD1
v_gene: TRBV5-1
j_gene: TRBJ1-4
CDR3aa: CASSMGQENEKLFF
CDR3nt: TGCGCCAGCAGCATGGGACAGGAAAATGAAAAACTGTTTTTT

len: 17
abundance: -
d_gene: TRBD1
v_gene: TRBV24-1
j_gene: TRBJ2-1
CDR3aa: CATSDSFGQGGFHEQFF
CDR3nt: TGTGCCACCAGTGATTCATTCGGACAGGGAGGATTTCATGAGCAGTTCTTC

len: 16
abundance: once
d_gene: TRBD1
v_gene: TRBV2
j_gene: TRBJ1-5
CDR3aa: CASRGQVQGDNQPQHF
CDR3nt: TGTGCCAGCAGAGGACAGGTCCAAGGGGACAATCAGCCCCAGCATTTT

len: 13
abundance: -
d_gene: TRBD1
v_gene: TRBV6-5
j_gene: TRBJ1-1
CDR3aa: CASTRGRDTEAFF
CDR3nt: TGTGCCAGCACAAGGGGGCGGGATACTGAAGCTTTCTTT

len: 13
abundance: -
d_gene: -
v_gene: TRBV6-5
j_gene: TRBJ2-7
CDR3aa: CASSYSGSYEQYF
CDR3nt: TGTGCCAGCAGTTACTCGGGCAGCTACGAGCAGTACTTC

len: 16
abundance: few
d_gene: -
v_gene: TRBV11-2
j_gene: TRBJ1-3
CDR3aa: CASSLDQRGGGNTIYF
CDR3nt: TGTGCCAGCAGCTTAGATCAAAGGGGCGGCGGAAACACCATATATTTT